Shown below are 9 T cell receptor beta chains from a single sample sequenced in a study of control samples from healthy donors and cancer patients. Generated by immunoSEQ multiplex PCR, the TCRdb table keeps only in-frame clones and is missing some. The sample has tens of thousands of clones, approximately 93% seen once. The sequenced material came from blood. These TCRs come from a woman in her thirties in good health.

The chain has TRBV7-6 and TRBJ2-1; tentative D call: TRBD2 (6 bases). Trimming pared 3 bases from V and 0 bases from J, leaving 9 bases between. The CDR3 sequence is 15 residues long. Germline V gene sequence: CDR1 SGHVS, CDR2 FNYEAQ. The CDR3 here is CASSLEGTSYNEQFF. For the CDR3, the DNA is TGTGCCAGCAGCTTGGAGGGGACCTCCTACAATGAGCAGTTCTTC. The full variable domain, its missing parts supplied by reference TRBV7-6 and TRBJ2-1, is GAGVSQSPRYKVTKRGQDVALRCDPISGHVSLYWYRQALGQGPEFLTYFNYEAQQDKSGLPNDRFSAERPEGSISTLTIQRTEQRDSAMYRCASSLEGTSYNEQFFGPGTRLTVL.

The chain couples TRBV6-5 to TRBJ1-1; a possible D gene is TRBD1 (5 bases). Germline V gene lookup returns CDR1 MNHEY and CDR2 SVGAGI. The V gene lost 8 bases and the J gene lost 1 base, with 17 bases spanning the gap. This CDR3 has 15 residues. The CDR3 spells CASSGGGTGNTEAFF. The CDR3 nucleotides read TGTGCCAGCTCGGGGGGAGGAACAGGGAACACTGAAGCTTTCTTT.

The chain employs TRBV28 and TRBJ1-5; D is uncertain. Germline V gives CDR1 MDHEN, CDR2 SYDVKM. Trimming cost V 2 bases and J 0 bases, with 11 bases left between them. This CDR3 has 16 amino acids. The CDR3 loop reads CASSLLRLRSNQPQHF. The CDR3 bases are TGTGCCAGCAGTTTACTACGACTCCGTAGCAATCAGCCCCAGCATTTT.

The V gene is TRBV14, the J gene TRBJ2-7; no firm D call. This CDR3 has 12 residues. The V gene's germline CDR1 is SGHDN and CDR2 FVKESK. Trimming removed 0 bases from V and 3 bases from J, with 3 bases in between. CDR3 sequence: CASSQENYEQYF. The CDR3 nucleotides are TGTGCCAGCAGCCAAGAAAACTACGAGCAGTACTTC.

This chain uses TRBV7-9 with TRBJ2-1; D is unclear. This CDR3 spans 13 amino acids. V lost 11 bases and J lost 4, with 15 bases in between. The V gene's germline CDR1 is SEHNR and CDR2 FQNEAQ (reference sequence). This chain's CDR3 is CAPSKKGYNEQFF. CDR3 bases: TGTGCCCCTAGTAAGAAGGGATACAATGAGCAGTTCTTC.

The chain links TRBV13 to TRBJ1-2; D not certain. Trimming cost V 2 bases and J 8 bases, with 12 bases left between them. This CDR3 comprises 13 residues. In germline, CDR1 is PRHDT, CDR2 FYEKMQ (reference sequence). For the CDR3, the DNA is TGTGCCAGCAGCTTAATACGATTTGAGGGCTACACCTTC. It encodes CASSLIRFEGYTF.

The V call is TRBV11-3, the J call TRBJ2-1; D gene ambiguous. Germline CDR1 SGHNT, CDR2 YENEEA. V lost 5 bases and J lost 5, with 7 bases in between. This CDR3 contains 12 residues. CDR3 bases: TGTGCCAGCAGCCCCCCCCACAATGAGCAGTTCTTC. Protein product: CASSPPHNEQFF.

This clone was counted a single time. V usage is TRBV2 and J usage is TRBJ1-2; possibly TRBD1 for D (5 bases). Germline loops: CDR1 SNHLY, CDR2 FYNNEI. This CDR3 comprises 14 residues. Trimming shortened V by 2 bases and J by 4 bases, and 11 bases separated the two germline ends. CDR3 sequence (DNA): TGTGCCAGCAGTGAACTTGGGGGAACCTATGGCTACACCTTC. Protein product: CASSELGGTYGYTF.

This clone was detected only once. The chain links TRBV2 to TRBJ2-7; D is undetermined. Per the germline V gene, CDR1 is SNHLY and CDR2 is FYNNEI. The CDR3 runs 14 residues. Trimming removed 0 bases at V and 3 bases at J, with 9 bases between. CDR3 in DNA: TGTGCCAGCAGTGAAGCGGCACAGAGCTACGAGCAGTACTTC. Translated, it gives CASSEAAQSYEQYF. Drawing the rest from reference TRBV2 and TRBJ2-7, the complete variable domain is EPEVTQTPSHQVTQMGQEVILRCVPISNHLYFYWYRQILGQKVEFLVSFYNNEISEKSEIFDDQFSVERPDGSNFTLKIRSTKLEDSAMYFCASSEAAQSYEQYFGPGTRLTVT.